The 17 T cell receptor beta chains listed next were all sequenced from one sample in a study of T cell responses to AZD1222 COVID-19 vaccine. Produced via immunoSEQ multiplex PCR; TCRdb's table is partial and in-frame only. In the table there are 50,000 to 55,000 clones, 87% of which are singletons. This sample comprised peripheral blood, obtained 28 days after the second AZD1222 dose. The receptor source for this set is an adult who received the AZD1222 COVID-19 vaccine.

The chain combines TRBV5-1 with TRBJ2-7; 7 bases fit TRBD1. The germline V gene has CDR1 SGHRS and CDR2 YFSETQ. The CDR3 covers 14 residues. The V segment lost 4 bases and the J segment 0 bases; nucleotides outside the gene matches: 4. The CDR3 DNA sequence: TGCGCCAGCAGCCGGGACAGTTTCTCCTACGAGCAGTACTTC. It specifies CASSRDSFSYEQYF.

The chain couples TRBV7-3 to TRBJ2-4, with D perhaps matching TRBD2 (6 bases). The CDR3 loop spans 16 amino acids. V lost 5 bases to trimming and J lost 4 bases, with 18 bases between them. Germline CDR1 and CDR2: SGHTA and FQGTGA. This chain's CDR3 is CASSPIPPSVKNIQYF. Here the CDR3 DNA reads TGTGCCAGCAGCCCCATTCCTCCTAGCGTTAAAAACATTCAGTACTTC.

J is TRBJ2-7 and V is TRBV5-6; TRBD1 matches at 11 bases. The germline CDR1 and CDR2 sequences are SGHDT and YYEEEE. The CDR3 length is 15 residues. The J segment lost 2 bases and the V segment lost 4 bases, leaving 5 bases of the junction unmatched. CDR3 in DNA: TGTGCCAGCAGCCCGGGACAGGGGGAGCCCTACGAGCAGTACTTC. Its protein is CASSPGQGEPYEQYF.

This clone was recorded only once. V and J are TRBV4-1 and TRBJ1-3; 8 bases line up with TRBD2. The end of the DNA aligns better with TRBJ2-2, so the J call may be wrong. CDR3 length: 17 amino acids. CDR1 is MGHRA and CDR2 is YSYEKL in the germline V gene. This CDR3 is CASSSPSSGTNTGELFF. The DNA for the CDR3 is TGCGCCAGCAGCTCCCCGAGTAGCGGGACGAACACCGGGGAGCTGTTTTTT.

The rearrangement uses TRBV28 and TRBJ1-2, with D tentatively TRBD1 (6 bases). The CDR3 extends over 17 amino acids. The V gene lost 0 bases and the J gene lost 2 bases, with 16 bases spanning the gap. Germline V gene data show CDR1 as MDHEN and CDR2 as SYDVKM. Here the CDR3 reads CASSLWDLSTGNYGYTF. As DNA, the CDR3 is TGTGCCAGCAGTTTATGGGACCTCTCCACAGGGAACTATGGCTACACCTTC.

J is TRBJ2-3 and V is TRBV7-8; no reliable D call. V was clipped by 4 bases and J by 1 base, with 12 bases between them. This CDR3 spans 15 amino acids. Germline V gene data show CDR1 as SGHVS and CDR2 as FQNEAQ. The CDR3 nucleotides are TGTGCCAGCAGCTCAGGAAGGGCGGGCACAGATACGCAGTATTTT. This sequence encodes CASSSGRAGTDTQYF.

The chain links TRBV24-1 to TRBJ2-7; 7 nucleotides match TRBD1. CDR3 length equals 13 residues. Trimming at V came to 9 bases and at J to 8 bases, leaving 12 bases not matched to a gene. Germline V gene data show CDR1 as KGHDR and CDR2 as SFDVKD. CDR3 DNA: TGTGCCACCTCTACTCCGGGGACAGCTCAGCAGTACTTC. This translates into CATSTPGTAQQYF.

The CDR3 region is CASSLVREPAYEQYF. The CDR3, as DNA: TGTGCCAGCAGCTTAGTGCGGGAGCCTGCCTACGAGCAGTACTTC. This chain connects TRBV7-9 to TRBJ2-7; TRBD2 agrees at 7 bases. The CDR3 consists of 15 residues. V was pared by 1 base and J by 2 bases, with 5 bases of the junction left unmatched. Germline V gene sequence: CDR1 SEHNR, CDR2 FQNEAQ (reference sequence).

This sequence joins TRBV19 and TRBJ2-7; 9 nucleotides agree with TRBD2. The V and J ends lost 1 base and 2 bases, in that order; junction bases with no gene match: 12. The CDR3 sequence is 18 residues long. The V gene's germline CDR1 is LNHDA and CDR2 SQIVND (reference sequence). CDR3 sequence reads: CASSIGAGGLGGPYEQYF. The CDR3, as DNA: TGTGCCAGTAGTATAGGAGCGGGAGGCCTCGGAGGTCCCTACGAGCAGTACTTC. Full variable domain (missing parts from reference TRBV19 and TRBJ2-7): DGGITQSPKYLFRKEGQNVTLSCEQNLNHDAMYWYRQDPGQGLRLIYYSQIVNDFQKGDIAEGYSVSREKKESFPLTVTSAQKNPTAFYLCASSIGAGGLGGPYEQYFGPGTRLTVT.

The V and J genes are TRBV6-1 and TRBJ2-7; the D gene is possibly TRBD1 (6 bases). The CDR3 has 14 amino acids. The V gene's germline CDR1 is MNHNS and CDR2 SASEGT. Trimming took 2 bases from V and 7 from J, leaving 15 bases between them. Here the CDR3 reads CASSEIRGISEQYF. CDR3 DNA: TGTGCCAGCAGTGAAATTAGGGGGATTAGTGAGCAGTACTTC.

The gene calls are TRBV28 and TRBJ1-5; D not resolved. CDR3 size: 12 residues. Trimming removed 4 bases from V and 6 bases from J, with 7 bases in between. Germline V gives CDR1 MDHEN, CDR2 SYDVKM. The CDR3 coding sequence is TGTGCCAGCAGTTCTCGGGGTCAGCCCCAGCATTTT. This translates into CASSSRGQPQHF. The variable domain in full, with the rest retrieved from reference TRBV28 and TRBJ1-5, is DVKVTQSSRYLVKRTGEKVFLECVQDMDHENMFWYRQDPGLGLRLIYFSYDVKMKEKGDIPEGYSVSREKKERFSLILESASTNQTSMYLCASSSRGQPQHFGDGTRLSIL.

This clone has just one count. J is TRBJ1-1 and V is TRBV5-5; D might be TRBD1 (5 bases). With 1 base removed from V and 2 bases from J, the gap between germline ends came to 9 bases. The CDR3 is 14 residues long. Germline V gene sequence: CDR1 SGHKS, CDR2 YYEKEE (reference sequence). This CDR3 reads CASSLWTFNTEAFF. Here the CDR3 DNA reads TGTGCCAGCAGCTTGTGGACATTCAACACTGAAGCTTTCTTT.

The gene calls are TRBV7-9 and TRBJ2-3, with 9 bases identical to TRBD2. Trimming removed 2 bases from V and 6 bases from J; junction bases left unmatched: 12. From germline, CDR1 is SEHNR and CDR2 FQNEAQ (reference sequence). This CDR3 has 17 residues. For the CDR3, the DNA is TGTGCCAGCAGCTTAAGTCGGGGGGGACTAGCACACGATACGCAGTATTTT. Translation gives CASSLSRGGLAHDTQYF.

The rearrangement joins TRBV27 to TRBJ2-1; 9 bases map to TRBD2. This CDR3 has 16 residues. CDR1 and CDR2 (germline): MNHEY, SMNVEV (reference sequence). Germline trimming cut 5 bases from V and 9 bases from J; bases unmatched to any gene: 14. CDR3 sequence: CASSLLSGLAIGEQFF. CDR3 sequence (DNA): TGTGCCAGCAGTCTTTTATCGGGACTAGCCATAGGTGAGCAGTTCTTC.

The V gene is TRBV12-3 or TRBV12-4, the J gene TRBJ1-2; D call uncertain. The ends were cut back, 2 bases at V and 4 bases at J, with 8 bases in the middle. This CDR3 has 13 amino acids. The CDR3 sequence: CASSLREGYGYTF. CDR3 coding DNA: TGTGCCAGCAGTTTAAGGGAGGGCTATGGCTACACCTTC.

This clone was seen a few times. The J gene is TRBJ1-2, the V gene TRBV2; D is ambiguous. Germline V gene sequence: CDR1 SNHLY, CDR2 FYNNEI. The CDR3 loop spans 11 amino acids. Trimming removed 7 bases at V and 9 bases at J, with 12 bases between. The CDR3 sequence: CASIDGRSYTF. CDR3 sequence (DNA): TGTGCCAGCATTGACGGCAGAAGCTACACCTTC.

The genes are TRBV18 and TRBJ2-1, with 9 bases that match TRBD2. The V and J ends lost 1 base and 9 bases, in that order; junction bases with no gene match: 13. Germline V gene sequence: CDR1 KGHSH, CDR2 LQKENI. The CDR3 is 17 amino acids. Here the CDR3 DNA reads TGTGCCAGCTCACCACGGAACTGGCGGGAGGGCCAGTCTGAGCAGTTCTTC. It is translated as CASSPRNWREGQSEQFF. The full variable domain, rest sourced from reference TRBV18 and TRBJ2-1, is NAGVMQNPRHLVRRRGQEARLRCSPMKGHSHVYWYRQLPEEGLKFMVYLQKENIIDESGMPKERFSAEFPKEGPSILRIQQVVRGDSAAYFCASSPRNWREGQSEQFFGPGTRLTVL.